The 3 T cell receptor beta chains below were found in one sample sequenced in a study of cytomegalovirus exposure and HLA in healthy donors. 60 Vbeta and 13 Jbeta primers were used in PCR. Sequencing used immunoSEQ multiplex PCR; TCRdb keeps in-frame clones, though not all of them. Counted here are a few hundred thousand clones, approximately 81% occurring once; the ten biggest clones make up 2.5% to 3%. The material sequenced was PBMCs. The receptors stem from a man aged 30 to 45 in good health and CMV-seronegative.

In DNA, the CDR3 is TGTGCCAGCACCTTAGCGGGGGGACACAATGAGCAGTTCTTC. As protein: CASTLAGGHNEQFF. This chain uses TRBV27 with TRBJ2-1; 10 positions agree with TRBD2. V lost 7 bases to trimming and J lost 5 bases; unmatched junction nucleotides: 5. The CDR3 length is 14 residues. Looked up from germline, CDR1 is MNHEY and CDR2 is SMNVEV (reference sequence).

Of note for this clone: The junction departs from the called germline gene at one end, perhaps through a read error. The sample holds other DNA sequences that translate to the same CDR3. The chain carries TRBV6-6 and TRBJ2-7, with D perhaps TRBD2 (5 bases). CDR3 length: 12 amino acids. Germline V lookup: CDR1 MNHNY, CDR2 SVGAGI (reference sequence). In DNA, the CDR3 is TGCGCCAGCAGTCCCACTAGGAACGAGCAGTACTTC. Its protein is CASSPTRNEQYF.

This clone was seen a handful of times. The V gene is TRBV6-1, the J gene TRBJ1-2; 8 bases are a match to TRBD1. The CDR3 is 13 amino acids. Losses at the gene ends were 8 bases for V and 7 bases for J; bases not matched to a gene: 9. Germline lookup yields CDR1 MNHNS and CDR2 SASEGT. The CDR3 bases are TGTGCCAGCGATAACAGGGGGTTTGGTGGCTACACCTTC. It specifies CASDNRGFGGYTF.